These T cell receptor beta chains were read from a single sample in a study of T cell repertoires in ileal Crohn's disease. Measured with immunoSEQ multiplex PCR; TCRdb has only the in-frame clones, and not every one. The data show around 400 clones, roughly nine tenths seen once. Source material: CD8+ T cells sorted from the ileum. The receptors stem from an adult with Crohn's disease. CDR3s include the opening cysteine and the closing phenylalanine or tryptophan. The order of the fields is V gene, J gene, D gene, clone size, CDR3 DNA, CDR3 protein. The D gene is left open where the match is weak. Not every row has a clone size; where given, it reads once, few, many or a size class.

V gene: TRBV27
J gene: TRBJ2-3
D gene: TRBD2
clone size: .
CDR3 DNA: TGTGCCAGCAGTTTATCTAGTCTAGCGGGTAGCACAGATACGCAGTATTTT
CDR3 protein: CASSLSSLAGSTDTQYF

V gene: TRBV7-9
J gene: TRBJ1-1
D gene: TRBD1
clone size: .
CDR3 DNA: TGTGCCAGCAGCCCCGGGACAGGGGGACTCACTGAAGCTTTCTTT
CDR3 protein: CASSPGTGGLTEAFF

V gene: TRBV4-2
J gene: TRBJ2-3
D gene: .
clone size: .
CDR3 DNA: TGTGCCAGCAGTCCTGGACAGGGAGGGAGCACAGATACGCAGTATTTT
CDR3 protein: CASSPGQGGSTDTQYF

V gene: TRBV7-9
J gene: TRBJ2-5
D gene: .
clone size: .
CDR3 DNA: TGTGCCAGCAGCTTAGTGGGCGATCAAGAGACCCAGTACTTC
CDR3 protein: CASSLVGDQETQYF

V gene: TRBV9
J gene: TRBJ2-7
D gene: TRBD2
clone size: few
CDR3 DNA: TGTGCCAGCAGCGCGGGGGGAAAAGAGCAGTACTTC
CDR3 protein: CASSAGGKEQYF

V gene: TRBV4-3
J gene: TRBJ2-5
D gene: TRBD2
clone size: few
CDR3 DNA: TGCGCCAGCAGCCAAGCTAGCGGGGGGCTGGAGACCCAGTACTTC
CDR3 protein: CASSQASGGLETQYF

V gene: TRBV7-2
J gene: TRBJ2-7
D gene: TRBD2
clone size: .
CDR3 DNA: TGTGCCAGCAGCTTAGCCGGCGCAGGGACTAACAACGAGCAGTACTTC
CDR3 protein: CASSLAGAGTNNEQYF

V gene: TRBV5-6
J gene: TRBJ1-1
D gene: TRBD1
clone size: .
CDR3 DNA: TGTGCCAGCACAGGACAGGGCGAAGAAGCTTTCTTT
CDR3 protein: CASTGQGEEAFF

V gene: TRBV28
J gene: TRBJ1-2
D gene: TRBD1
clone size: .
CDR3 DNA: TGTGCCAGCAGGACCCAATACAGGGGCATAGGCGGCTACACCTTC
CDR3 protein: CASRTQYRGIGGYTF

V gene: TRBV28
J gene: TRBJ2-5
D gene: .
clone size: .
CDR3 DNA: TGTGCCAGCAGTTCGAGGGAGCCCCGACCGTACCAAGAGACCCAGTACTTC
CDR3 protein: CASSSREPRPYQETQYF

V gene: TRBV4-3
J gene: TRBJ2-1
D gene: .
clone size: .
CDR3 DNA: TGCGCCAGCAGCCAAGATAGAGAATCCTACAATGAGCAGTTCTTC
CDR3 protein: CASSQDRESYNEQFF

V gene: TRBV19
J gene: TRBJ2-7
D gene: .
clone size: few
CDR3 DNA: TGTGCCAGTAGCATCAAAGGGGGAGCCTACGAGCAGTACTTC
CDR3 protein: CASSIKGGAYEQYF

V gene: TRBV6-7
J gene: TRBJ2-1
D gene: .
clone size: .
CDR3 DNA: TGTGCCAGCACCCACCTAAGGGGGAGCTACAATGAGCAGTTCTTC
CDR3 protein: CASTHLRGSYNEQFF

V gene: TRBV30
J gene: TRBJ1-1
D gene: TRBD1
clone size: .
CDR3 DNA: TGTGCCTGGAGTCTTGCGACAGGGGGTACTGAAGCTTTCTTT
CDR3 protein: CAWSLATGGTEAFF

V gene: TRBV4-2
J gene: TRBJ2-1
D gene: TRBD2
clone size: .
CDR3 DNA: TGTGCCAGCAGCCAAGCAGCGGGAGGGCCTAATGAGCAGTTCTTC
CDR3 protein: CASSQAAGGPNEQFF

V gene: TRBV18
J gene: TRBJ1-1
D gene: .
clone size: .
CDR3 DNA: TGTGCCAGCGCGGGCATGAACACTGAAGCTTTCTTT
CDR3 protein: CASAGMNTEAFF

V gene: TRBV7-2
J gene: TRBJ2-3
D gene: TRBD2
clone size: .
CDR3 DNA: TGTGCCAGCAGCTTTTTAGCGGGGGCCTTAGTTGGCACAGATACGCAGTATTTT
CDR3 protein: CASSFLAGALVGTDTQYF

V gene: TRBV9
J gene: TRBJ2-3
D gene: .
clone size: .
CDR3 DNA: TGTGCCAGCAGCGGGATCCTGGGGGGGGGCTCAGATACGCAGTATTTT
CDR3 protein: CASSGILGGGSDTQYF

V gene: TRBV5-1
J gene: TRBJ2-7
D gene: TRBD1
clone size: once
CDR3 DNA: TGCGCCAGCAGCTGGGCTTTGGACAGGGACTACGAGCAGTACTTC
CDR3 protein: CASSWALDRDYEQYF

V gene: TRBV11-2
J gene: TRBJ2-5
D gene: TRBD1
clone size: .
CDR3 DNA: TGTGCCAGCAGCCGCCACCCACCGGGACAGGGGGTCCAAGAGACCCAGTACTTC
CDR3 protein: CASSRHPPGQGVQETQYF

V gene: TRBV4-3
J gene: TRBJ1-1
D gene: .
clone size: .
CDR3 DNA: TGCGCCAGCAGTCGGGGCAGGGGCGGGCAAACTGAAGCTTTCTTT
CDR3 protein: CASSRGRGGQTEAFF

V gene: TRBV11-1
J gene: TRBJ2-7
D gene: .
clone size: .
CDR3 DNA: TGTGCCAGCAGCTTGGCCGGGACCTACGAGCAGTACTTC
CDR3 protein: CASSLAGTYEQYF

V gene: TRBV28
J gene: TRBJ2-7
D gene: TRBD2
clone size: .
CDR3 DNA: TGTGCCAGCAGTTTACGCGGGACTAGCGGTGACGAGCAGTACTTC
CDR3 protein: CASSLRGTSGDEQYF

V gene: TRBV6-1
J gene: TRBJ2-1
D gene: .
clone size: .
CDR3 DNA: TGTGCCAGCAGTGAAAGATGGGGCGACCCTTACAATGAGCAGTTCTTC
CDR3 protein: CASSERWGDPYNEQFF

V gene: TRBV4-1
J gene: TRBJ1-4
D gene: .
clone size: .
CDR3 DNA: TGCGCCAGCCGCCCGGGAGGGGATGAAAAACTGTTTTTT
CDR3 protein: CASRPGGDEKLFF

V gene: TRBV2
J gene: TRBJ1-1
D gene: TRBD1
clone size: .
CDR3 DNA: TGTGCCAGCAGTACAGGGGGCCGCACTGAAGCTTTCTTT
CDR3 protein: CASSTGGRTEAFF

V gene: TRBV7-9
J gene: TRBJ2-1
D gene: TRBD2
clone size: .
CDR3 DNA: TGTGCCAGCAGCTTATTCGGAGCGGGGGGACATGAGCAGTTCTTC
CDR3 protein: CASSLFGAGGHEQFF

V gene: TRBV6-1
J gene: TRBJ1-6
D gene: .
clone size: hyperexpanded
CDR3 DNA: TGTGCCAGCAGTGAACAAGAGAGGCCGCCCCTCCACTTT
CDR3 protein: CASSEQERPPLHF

V gene: TRBV30
J gene: TRBJ2-6
D gene: .
clone size: .
CDR3 DNA: TGTGCCTGGAGTGTAGGAGCCTCTGGGGCCAACGTCCTGACTTTC
CDR3 protein: CAWSVGASGANVLTF

V gene: TRBV27
J gene: TRBJ2-1
D gene: .
clone size: .
CDR3 DNA: TGTGCCAGTACCCCCCGGAGGGATTTTGCATATGAGCAGTTCTTC
CDR3 protein: CASTPRRDFAYEQFF

V gene: TRBV2
J gene: TRBJ1-6
D gene: .
clone size: .
CDR3 DNA: TGTGCCAGCAGTGAAGCGCCGGAGAGCTCCTATAATTCACCCCTCCACTTT
CDR3 protein: CASSEAPESSYNSPLHF

V gene: TRBV18
J gene: TRBJ2-2
D gene: .
clone size: few
CDR3 DNA: TGTGCCAGCTCACCTCCCGGGATGGAGCTGTTTTTT
CDR3 protein: CASSPPGMELFF

V gene: TRBV25-1
J gene: TRBJ2-3
D gene: .
clone size: once
CDR3 DNA: TGTGCCAGCAGTGCGGGGATCACAGATACGCAGTATTTT
CDR3 protein: CASSAGITDTQYF

V gene: TRBV7-3
J gene: TRBJ2-1
D gene: .
clone size: .
CDR3 DNA: TGTGCCAGCAGTTTTAATGCCGGGACACACTACAATGAGCAGTTCTTC
CDR3 protein: CASSFNAGTHYNEQFF

V gene: TRBV19
J gene: TRBJ2-2
D gene: .
clone size: once
CDR3 DNA: TGTGCCAGCGCACCCGGGACAGGGGGAAGACTAGCGGGCCACACCGGGGAGCTGTTTTTT
CDR3 protein: CASAPGTGGRLAGHTGELFF

V gene: TRBV21-1
J gene: TRBJ2-7
D gene: .
clone size: .
CDR3 DNA: TGTGCCAGCAGCAAAAGGTCAGGGGTCTACGAGCAGTACTTC
CDR3 protein: CASSKRSGVYEQYF

V gene: TRBV27
J gene: TRBJ2-3
D gene: .
clone size: once
CDR3 DNA: TGTGCCATCCACACCACAGATACGCAGTATTTT
CDR3 protein: CAIHTTDTQYF

V gene: TRBV6-1
J gene: TRBJ2-7
D gene: .
clone size: .
CDR3 DNA: TGTGCCAGCAGTGAATATGGAGGGCGATCCTACGAGCAGTACTTC
CDR3 protein: CASSEYGGRSYEQYF

V gene: TRBV21-1
J gene: TRBJ1-6
D gene: .
clone size: .
CDR3 DNA: TGTGCCAGCAGCCGGGACAGGCCAAGCTCCTATAATTCACCCCTCCACTTT
CDR3 protein: CASSRDRPSSYNSPLHF

V gene: TRBV4-3
J gene: TRBJ2-5
D gene: TRBD1
clone size: .
CDR3 DNA: TGCGCCAGCAGCCAAGCAACAGGGGGCCTAGAGACCCAGTACTTC
CDR3 protein: CASSQATGGLETQYF

V gene: TRBV9
J gene: TRBJ1-1
D gene: .
clone size: .
CDR3 DNA: TGTGCCAGCAGCGTAGCGGCAGGGTTCATGAACACTGAAGCTTTCTTT
CDR3 protein: CASSVAAGFMNTEAFF

V gene: TRBV7-7
J gene: TRBJ2-5
D gene: .
clone size: .
CDR3 DNA: TGTGCCAGCAGCATTGGACAGGGACTACAAGAGACCCAGTACTTC
CDR3 protein: CASSIGQGLQETQYF

V gene: TRBV7-9
J gene: TRBJ1-1
D gene: .
clone size: .
CDR3 DNA: TGTGCCAGCAGCACCCCGGACAGTTCGAACACTGAAGCTTTCTTT
CDR3 protein: CASSTPDSSNTEAFF

V gene: TRBV7-9
J gene: TRBJ2-7
D gene: TRBD2
clone size: .
CDR3 DNA: TGTGCCAGCAGCTCTCGGACTAGCGGGAGTTACGAGCAGTACTTC
CDR3 protein: CASSSRTSGSYEQYF

V gene: TRBV27
J gene: TRBJ2-1
D gene: .
clone size: .
CDR3 DNA: TGTGCCAGCAGTTTCCCGGGGAATGAGCAGTTCTTC
CDR3 protein: CASSFPGNEQFF

V gene: TRBV15
J gene: TRBJ2-2
D gene: TRBD2
clone size: few
CDR3 DNA: TGTGCCACCAGCAGTCCTCAGTATCGGGGGGAGAACACCGGGGAGCTGTTTTTT
CDR3 protein: CATSSPQYRGENTGELFF

V gene: TRBV4-3
J gene: TRBJ2-5
D gene: TRBD1
clone size: .
CDR3 DNA: TGCGCCAGCAGCCAAGCGACAGGGGGCCTAGAGACCCAGTACTTC
CDR3 protein: CASSQATGGLETQYF

V gene: TRBV7-9
J gene: TRBJ1-3
D gene: TRBD1
clone size: once
CDR3 DNA: TGTGCCAGCAGCTCTTCCGACAGGGCTGGAAACACCATATATTTT
CDR3 protein: CASSSSDRAGNTIYF

V gene: TRBV7-2
J gene: TRBJ2-1
D gene: TRBD2
clone size: .
CDR3 DNA: TGTGCCAGCAGCTCCGGTAGTTTGCGGGGGGAATACAATGAGCAGTTCTTC
CDR3 protein: CASSSGSLRGEYNEQFF